This TCR beta chain was observed in a study of identical twins. Study-level points and caveats: Among monozygotic twins, out-of-frame TCR alpha sharing exceeded what models predicted.

One entry per CDR3 protein results from TCRdb running MiXCR on the 5' RACE reads. This sample carries roughly 230,000 distinct CDR3 sequences, about 8.9% of them seen once, and the ten largest clones take around 3%. In this sample, this clonotype turned up a few times. Its antigen is unidentified. Trimming took off 7 bases at V and 5 bases at J, with 14 bases between the two ends. Germline assignment: CDR1 MNHGY and CDR2 SAAAGT. The CDR3 is made up of 13 amino acids. These same data were also listed under a study on yellow fever vaccine responses in identical twins.

This chain connects TRBV6-8 to TRBJ2-5; no clear D gene. The material sequenced was CD8+ T cells sorted from blood. The receptor comes from a woman under 30 in good health. As DNA, the CDR3 is TGTGCCAGCACCCAGGCGCACGGGGAGACCCAGTACTTC. Residues: CASTQAHGETQYF.